Below, 24 T cell receptor beta chains from the same sample are listed, as sequenced in a study of shared clonotypes between healthy human individuals. Assay used: immunoSEQ multiplex PCR; TCRdb lists only in-frame clones, some missing. The sample carries some 2,000,000 clones, approximately 96% recorded once. Sequencing input: naive CD4+ T cells sorted from blood. The subset: CD45RA+ positively selected. These receptors were obtained from a man between 18 and 29 years old in good health.

Comment on this clone: Relative to the germline gene, one junction end is altered; a read error may explain this. The chain joins TRBV7-7 to TRBJ2-1, with D possibly called TRBD1 or TRBD2 (5 bases each). The CDR3 is made up of 16 amino acids. Germline V gene data show CDR1 as SSHAT and CDR2 as FNYEAQ (reference sequence). The CDR3 bases are TGTGCTAGCAGCCCCGGGGCGGCGAGCTCCTACAATGAGCAGTTCTTC. Translation gives CASSPGAASSYNEQFF.

Note on this clone: One end of the junction varies from germline; a read error may be responsible. This same CDR3 is encoded by further DNA sequences in the sample. The chain recombines TRBV7-7 with TRBJ2-1; 12 nucleotides align to TRBD2. Per germline, CDR1 SSHAT and CDR2 FNYEAQ (reference sequence). The CDR3 covers 15 residues. CDR3 nucleotide sequence: TGTGCTAGCAGCCTCAGACTAGCGGGAGTGAATGAGCAGTTCTTC. Its translation: CASSLRLAGVNEQFF.

The chain joins TRBV15 to TRBJ1-6, with TRBD1 identical over 10 bases. The junction had 1 base not matched to a gene; V was cut back by 3 bases and J by 8 bases. The CDR3 spans 14 residues. Germline V lookup: CDR1 LNHNV, CDR2 YYDKDF (reference sequence). The CDR3 loop is CATSRTGGDSPLHF. DNA for the CDR3: TGTGCCACCAGCAGGACAGGGGGCGATTCACCCCTCCACTTT.

The gene calls are TRBV6-1 and TRBJ2-1, with D perhaps TRBD1 (5 bases). CDR1 and CDR2 from the germline V gene are MNHNS and SASEGT. The CDR3 is 11 amino acids. Trimming took 5 bases from V and 14 from J, leaving 13 bases between them. The CDR3: CASSSTARKFF. The CDR3 nucleotides are TGTGCCAGCAGTTCGACAGCACGGAAGTTCTTC.

Comment on this clone: Mismatch with germline at one junction end may stem from a read error. The genes are TRBV6-5 and TRBJ2-7, with 8 bases lining up with TRBD1. CDR1 MNHEY and CDR2 SVGAGI come from the germline V gene. CDR3 length: 15 residues. The CDR3 DNA reads TGTGCCAGCAGTCACTCCGGGACAGGTAATTGGGAGCAGTACTTC. It yields the protein CASSHSGTGNWEQYF.

The chain's CDR3 is CANGDSPNEQYF. DNA of the CDR3: TGTGCCAACGGAGACAGTCCCAACGAGCAGTACTTC. V usage is TRBV10-3 and J usage is TRBJ2-7, with D possibly TRBD1 on 5 matching bases. The CDR3 contains 12 residues. Germline lookup yields CDR1 ENHRY and CDR2 SYGVKD. Trimming took 10 bases from V and 5 from J, leaving 15 bases between them.

This clone has only a few counts. The rearrangement uses TRBV4-2 and TRBJ1-6, with D possibly being TRBD1 (6 bases). CDR1 LGHNA and CDR2 YNFKEQ come from the germline V gene. With 8 bases removed from V and 7 bases from J, the gap between germline ends came to 15 bases. This CDR3 contains 14 residues. The CDR3 bases are TGTGCCAGCTGGGAGGGGGTCGGGAATTCACCCCTCCACTTT. The encoded protein is CASWEGVGNSPLHF.

The V and J genes are TRBV29-1 and TRBJ1-1; tentative D call: TRBD1 (5 bases). V lost 5 bases to trimming and J lost 4 bases, with 11 bases between them. The CDR3 contains 12 residues. Germline values: CDR1 SQVTM, CDR2 ANQGSEA. CDR3 sequence reads: CSVFQGSTEAFF. The DNA of the CDR3 is TGCAGCGTTTTCCAGGGAAGCACTGAAGCTTTCTTT.

The chain employs TRBV9 and TRBJ2-3; D ambiguous. This CDR3 has 14 amino acids. Germline V gene data show CDR1 as SGDLS and CDR2 as YYNGEE. Trimming pared 0 bases from V and 8 bases from J, leaving 13 bases between. The CDR3 coding sequence is TGTGCCAGCAGCGTAGTTGAGGTCTCGGGTACGCAGTATTTT. This encodes CASSVVEVSGTQYF.

This clone was recorded only once. The V and J genes are TRBV28 and TRBJ2-3; D not resolved. CDR1 and CDR2 (germline): MDHEN, SYDVKM. The CDR3 covers 18 residues. V gave up 7 bases and J gave up 0 bases, with 23 bases separating them. The CDR3 DNA follows: TGTGCCAGCACCACCTCCGGGTCATTAAGTTCTAGCACAGATACGCAGTATTTT. Protein: CASTTSGSLSSSTDTQYF.

The gene calls are TRBV18 and TRBJ2-7; 9 bases are a match to TRBD1. This CDR3 spans 16 amino acids. CDR1 KGHSH and CDR2 LQKENI come from the germline V gene. Unmatched junction bases numbered 8, after V lost 2 bases and J lost 3 bases. The CDR3 DNA sequence: TGTGCCAGCTCACCAAGCGCCGCGACAGGGGGCTACGAGCAGTACTTC. It specifies CASSPSAATGGYEQYF.

The chain couples TRBV4-1 to TRBJ1-4; the D is unclear. V was pared by 0 bases and J by 4 bases, with 12 bases between. The CDR3 has 16 residues. Germline assignment: CDR1 MGHRA and CDR2 YSYEKL. CDR3: CASSQDVAAVNEKLFF. In nucleotides, the CDR3 is TGCGCCAGCAGCCAAGATGTCGCAGCTGTTAATGAAAAACTGTTTTTT.

The chain has TRBV6-5 and TRBJ1-2; 8 nucleotides match TRBD1. The CDR3 runs 14 residues. After removal of 3 bases from V and 3 bases from J, the junction contained 3 bases not matched to a gene. Germline CDR1 MNHEY, CDR2 SVGAGI. The CDR3 DNA is TGTGCCAGCAGTTATGGGACAGGCGACTATGGCTACACCTTC. Its translation: CASSYGTGDYGYTF.

The rearrangement uses TRBV30 and TRBJ2-2; D could derive from TRBD1 or TRBD2 (5 bases each). CDR1 is GTSNPN, CDR2 SVGIG, per germline (reference sequence). CDR3 size: 16 residues. The ends were cut back, 3 bases at V and 3 bases at J, with 17 bases in the middle. In nucleotides, the CDR3 is TGTGCCTGGAGCCTGAGGGCAGGGACGTACACCGGGGAGCTGTTTTTT. Protein product: CAWSLRAGTYTGELFF.

The genes are TRBV10-1 and TRBJ2-7; the match to TRBD2 covers 10 bases. The CDR3 runs 15 residues. With 4 bases clipped from V and 1 base from J, the junction kept 4 bases outside the gene matches. Germline V gene lookup returns CDR1 WNHNN and CDR2 SYGVQD (reference sequence). CDR3 sequence reads: CASSGWTSGSYEQYF. CDR3 coding DNA: TGCGCCAGCAGTGGATGGACTAGCGGTTCCTACGAGCAGTACTTC.

This chain links TRBV2 with TRBJ2-6; 7 positions agree with TRBD1. CDR1 is SNHLY, CDR2 FYNNEI, per germline. The trim removed 6 bases at V and 3 bases at J, leaving 8 bases unmatched. The CDR3 contains 16 residues. The CDR3 protein is CASRGRGMGGANVLTF. The CDR3 region has the DNA TGTGCCAGCAGAGGCAGGGGGATGGGTGGGGCCAACGTCCTGACTTTC.

This clone was recorded once. The rearrangement joins TRBV5-4 to TRBJ2-1; 11 bases are shared with TRBD2. The germline V gene encodes CDR1 SGHNT and CDR2 YYREEE (reference sequence). The CDR3 extends over 17 amino acids. Trimming at V came to 5 bases and at J to 0 bases, leaving 7 bases not matched to a gene. The CDR3: CASRSGTSGFSYNEQFF. CDR3 coding DNA: TGTGCCAGCAGGTCCGGGACTAGCGGATTCTCCTACAATGAGCAGTTCTTC.

The chain employs TRBV5-1 and TRBJ2-1, with TRBD2 matching over 10 bases. Losses at the gene ends were 8 bases for V and 3 bases for J; bases not matched to a gene: 5. This CDR3 is 14 amino acids long. CDR1 and CDR2 from the germline V gene are SGHRS and YFSETQ. The CDR3 reads CASLAGGGYNEQFF. In DNA form, the CDR3 reads TGCGCCAGTTTAGCGGGAGGCGGCTACAATGAGCAGTTCTTC.

V usage is TRBV29-1 and J usage is TRBJ2-2; 13 bases align to TRBD2. Germline V gene sequence: CDR1 SQVTM, CDR2 ANQGSEA. Trimming at V came to 7 bases and at J to 8 bases, leaving 7 bases not matched to a gene. The CDR3 is made up of 14 amino acids. The chain's CDR3 is CSARTSGSSGELFF. The CDR3 DNA is TGCAGCGCGAGGACTAGCGGGAGCTCAGGGGAGCTGTTTTTT.

The V gene is TRBV28, the J gene TRBJ2-3, with a weak D call TRBD2 (5 bases). Germline CDR1 and CDR2: MDHEN and SYDVKM. V dropped 5 bases and J dropped 4 bases, with 19 bases sitting between them. This CDR3 is built from 16 residues. CDR3 sequence: CASSDPRSLGADTQYF. DNA of the CDR3: TGTGCCAGCAGTGACCCCCGGTCGCTGGGAGCAGATACGCAGTATTTT. Full variable domain (remainder filled in from reference TRBV28 and TRBJ2-3): DVKVTQSSRYLVKRTGEKVFLECVQDMDHENMFWYRQDPGLGLRLIYFSYDVKMKEKGDIPEGYSVSREKKERFSLILESASTNQTSMYLCASSDPRSLGADTQYFGPGTRLTVL.

The chain carries TRBV10-3 and TRBJ2-5; 8 nucleotides align to TRBD2. Germline assignment: CDR1 ENHRY and CDR2 SYGVKD. There are 15 residues in the CDR3. V lost 8 bases, J lost 1 base, and 9 bases stayed unmatched. The CDR3 loop is CAIQGVRGGQETQYF. For the CDR3, the DNA is TGTGCCATCCAGGGCGTACGGGGGGGCCAAGAGACCCAGTACTTC.

This chain joins TRBV10-3 and TRBJ1-5; 9 positions agree with TRBD1. The CDR3 totals 16 residues. Germline lookup yields CDR1 ENHRY and CDR2 SYGVKD. V lost 3 bases, J lost 5 bases, and 8 bases stayed unmatched. The CDR3 DNA reads as TGTGCCATCAGTGAAGCAGGGACAGGGAGGGATCAGCCCCAGCATTTT. Translation gives CAISEAGTGRDQPQHF.

The chain links TRBV5-1 to TRBJ2-5; D is ambiguous. Germline CDR1 reads SGHRS; CDR2 reads YFSETQ. This CDR3 contains 14 residues. V was clipped by 4 bases and J by 2 bases, with 12 bases between them. The CDR3 is CASSPEPLQETQYF. The CDR3 DNA is TGCGCCAGCAGCCCGGAGCCGCTTCAAGAGACCCAGTACTTC.

This clone was counted a single time. This specimen includes other DNA sequences encoding the same CDR3. J is TRBJ2-7 and V is TRBV5-1, with TRBD1 identical over 7 bases. CDR1 and CDR2 (germline): SGHRS, YFSETQ. The CDR3 is 15 residues long. With 4 bases clipped from V and 2 bases from J, the junction kept 9 bases outside the gene matches. Here the CDR3 reads CASSPRQGTTYEQYF. The CDR3 nucleotides are TGCGCCAGCAGCCCAAGACAGGGAACAACCTACGAGCAGTACTTC.